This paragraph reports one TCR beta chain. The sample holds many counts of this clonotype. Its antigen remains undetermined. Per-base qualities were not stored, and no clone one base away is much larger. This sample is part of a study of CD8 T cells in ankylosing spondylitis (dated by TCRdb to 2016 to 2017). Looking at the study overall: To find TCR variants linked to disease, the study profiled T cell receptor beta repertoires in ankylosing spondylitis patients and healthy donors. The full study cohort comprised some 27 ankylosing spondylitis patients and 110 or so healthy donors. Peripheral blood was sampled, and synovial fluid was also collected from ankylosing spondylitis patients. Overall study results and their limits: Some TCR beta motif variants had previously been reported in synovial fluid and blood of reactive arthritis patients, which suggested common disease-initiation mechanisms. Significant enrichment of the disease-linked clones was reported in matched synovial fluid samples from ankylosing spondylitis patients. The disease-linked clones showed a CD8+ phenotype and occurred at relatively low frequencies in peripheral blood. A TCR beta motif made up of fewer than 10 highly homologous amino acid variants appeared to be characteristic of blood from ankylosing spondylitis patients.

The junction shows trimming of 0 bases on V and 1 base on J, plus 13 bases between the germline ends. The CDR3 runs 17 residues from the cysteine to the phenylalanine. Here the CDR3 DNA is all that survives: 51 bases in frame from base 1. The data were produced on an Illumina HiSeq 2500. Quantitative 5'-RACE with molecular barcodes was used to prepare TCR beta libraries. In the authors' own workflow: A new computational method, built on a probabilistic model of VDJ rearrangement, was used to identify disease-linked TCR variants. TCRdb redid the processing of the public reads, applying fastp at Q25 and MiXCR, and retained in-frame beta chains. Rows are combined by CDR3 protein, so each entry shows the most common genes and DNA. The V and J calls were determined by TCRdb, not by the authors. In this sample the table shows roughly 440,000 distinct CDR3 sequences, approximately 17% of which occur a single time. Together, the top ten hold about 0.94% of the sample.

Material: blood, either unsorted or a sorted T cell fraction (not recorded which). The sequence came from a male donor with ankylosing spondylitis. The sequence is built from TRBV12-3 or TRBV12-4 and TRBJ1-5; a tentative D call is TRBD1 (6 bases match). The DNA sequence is TGTGCCAGCAGTTTAGCGCTTCGGGACACGAGCAATCAGCCCCAGCATTTT. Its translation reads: CASSLALRDTSNQPQHF.